This paragraph reports one T cell receptor (beta chain). The sample belongs to a study of blood T cell repertoires in COVID-19. This CDR3 comprises 16 residues. CDR1 is MNHEY and CDR2 is SVGEGT in the germline V gene. Trimming stripped 2 bases from V and 6 bases from J, with 17 bases between. Assay: immunoSEQ multiplex PCR; the TCRdb copy retains only in-frame clones and omits some. Among a few hundred thousand clones listed, around 89% were seen once. Source material: peripheral blood. The clonotype comes from a man aged 25-40 years with acute or convalescent COVID-19. The gene calls are TRBV6-2 or TRBV6-3 and TRBJ1-5; a weak D match, TRBD1 (6 bases). CDR3 bases: TGTGCCAGCAGTTACCCCCCCCGGGCAGGGGTTCAGCCCCAGCATTTT. Its protein is CASSYPPRAGVQPQHF.